The sequence of this TCR beta chain was determined in a study of cytomegalovirus exposure and HLA in healthy donors. Study-wide results and limits: The study put 150 to 200 TCR beta chains on its list as cytomegalovirus-associated.

With V trimmed by 1 base and J by 4 bases, 2 bases remained unmatched. CDR3 length: 15 residues. CDR1 is SEHNR, CDR2 FQNEAQ, per germline (reference sequence). Sequencing was performed with immunoSEQ multiplex PCR; in TCRdb, only in-frame clones are kept and a portion is missing. The sample yields approximately 150,000 clones, about 89% seen once. About this clone: Its antigen is not known.

This clonotype was obtained from a man younger than 35 in good health and CMV-seronegative. Sequencing input: PBMCs. The chain has TRBV7-9 and TRBJ1-5; 9 bases match TRBD1. CDR3 region: CASSLGTGENQPQHF. CDR3 nucleotides: TGTGCCAGCAGCTTAGGGACAGGGGAAAATCAGCCCCAGCATTTT.